The following is a T cell receptor (beta chain) sequence with its context. With 0 bases removed from V and 3 bases from J, the gap between germline ends came to 11 bases. The CDR3 length is 15 residues. Germline CDR1 reads LGHNA; CDR2 reads YSLEER. The method was immunoSEQ multiplex PCR; TCRdb's version includes in-frame clones alone and lacks a portion of them. Counted here are some 19,000 clones, about 90% occurring once; the ten biggest clones make up 4.5% to 6.5%. These data come from a study of T cell changes during pregnancy in multiple sclerosis. The J gene is TRBJ1-1, the V gene TRBV4-3; no definite D call. This specimen was CD8+ T cells from peripheral blood mononuclear cells, taken after pregnancy. This TCR came from a female donor in good health, enrolled as a control in a pregnancy study. The CDR3 reads CASSQDSGGDTEAFF. The DNA for the CDR3 is TGCGCCAGCAGCCAAGATTCAGGTGGTGACACTGAAGCTTTCTTT.